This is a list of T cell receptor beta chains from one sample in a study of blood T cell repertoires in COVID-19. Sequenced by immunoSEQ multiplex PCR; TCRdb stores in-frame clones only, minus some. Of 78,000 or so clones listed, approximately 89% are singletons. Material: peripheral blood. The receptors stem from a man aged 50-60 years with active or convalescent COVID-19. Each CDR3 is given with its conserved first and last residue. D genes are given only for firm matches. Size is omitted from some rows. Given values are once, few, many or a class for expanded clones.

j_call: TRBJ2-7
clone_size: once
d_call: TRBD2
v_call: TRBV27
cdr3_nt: TGTGCCAGCAGTCTAGCGGGGGGGATCTACGAGCAGTACTTC
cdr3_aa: CASSLAGGIYEQYF

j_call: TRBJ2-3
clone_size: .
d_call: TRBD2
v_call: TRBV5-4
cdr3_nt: TGTGCCAGCAGCCCCGCCATAGCGGGGGGTAGCACAGATACGCAGTATTTT
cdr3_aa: CASSPAIAGGSTDTQYF

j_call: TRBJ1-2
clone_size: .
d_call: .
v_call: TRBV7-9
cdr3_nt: TGTGCCAGCAGCTTAGTGGGGCAAACAGGGTCAAAAGGCTACACCTTC
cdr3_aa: CASSLVGQTGSKGYTF

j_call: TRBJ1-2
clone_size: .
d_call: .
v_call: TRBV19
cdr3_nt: TGTGCCAGTAGTATAGAAGCGGGCGGGTATGGCTACACCTTC
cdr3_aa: CASSIEAGGYGYTF

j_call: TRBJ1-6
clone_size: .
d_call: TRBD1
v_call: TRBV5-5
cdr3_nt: TGTGCCAGCAGCTTGGGGACAGGGGGCGGTGTGTCACCCCTCCACTTT
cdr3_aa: CASSLGTGGGVSPLHF

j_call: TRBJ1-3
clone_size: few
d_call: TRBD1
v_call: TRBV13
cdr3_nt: TGTGCCAGCAGCGCGGGACAGGGGGCGAAAGGAAACACCATATATTTT
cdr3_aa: CASSAGQGAKGNTIYF

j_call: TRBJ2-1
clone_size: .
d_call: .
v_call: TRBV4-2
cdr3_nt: TGTGCCAGCAGCCAAGAGCTACTCAGGGGTGAGCAGTTCTTC
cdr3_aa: CASSQELLRGEQFF

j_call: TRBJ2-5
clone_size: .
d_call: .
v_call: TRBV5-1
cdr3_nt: TGCGCCAGCAGCTTGGCCCGACCCGGGGAGACCCAGTACTTC
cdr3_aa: CASSLARPGETQYF

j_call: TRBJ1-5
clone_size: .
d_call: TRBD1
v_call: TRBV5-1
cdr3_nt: TGCGCCAGCAGCTTGGATGGACAGGGTGGGGCTCAGCCCCAGCATTTT
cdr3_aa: CASSLDGQGGAQPQHF

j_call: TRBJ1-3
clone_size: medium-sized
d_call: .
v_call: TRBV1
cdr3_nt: TGCACCAGCAGCCAAGATCGTCAGATGATTCCTGGAAACACCATATATTTT
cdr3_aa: CTSSQDRQMIPGNTIYF

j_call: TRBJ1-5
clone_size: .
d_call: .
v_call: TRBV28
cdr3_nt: TGTGCCAGCAGTTTACCCGTAAGGGGAGGTAATCAGCCCCAGCATTTT
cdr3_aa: CASSLPVRGGNQPQHF

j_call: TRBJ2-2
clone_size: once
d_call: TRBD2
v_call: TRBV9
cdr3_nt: TGTGCCAGCAGCGTAGGAGGTAGCGGGGGCCTACTCGGGGAGCTGTTTTTT
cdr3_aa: CASSVGGSGGLLGELFF

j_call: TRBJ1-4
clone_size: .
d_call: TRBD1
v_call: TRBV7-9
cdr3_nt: TGTGCCAGCAGCAGGGACAGTACGGGGGAAAAACTGTTTTTT
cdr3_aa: CASSRDSTGEKLFF

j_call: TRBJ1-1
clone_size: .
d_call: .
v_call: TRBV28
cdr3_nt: TGTGCCAGCAGTTTGGGGGGTTTGAACACTGAAGCTTTCTTT
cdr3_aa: CASSLGGLNTEAFF

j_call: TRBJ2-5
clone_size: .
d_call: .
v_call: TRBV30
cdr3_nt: TGTGCCTGGACCCTCCAGGTGGAAGAGACCCAGTACTTC
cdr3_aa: CAWTLQVEETQYF

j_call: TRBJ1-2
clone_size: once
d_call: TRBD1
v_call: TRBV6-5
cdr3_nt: TGTGCCAGCACCCTCTCGGGACAGGGGAACTATGGCTACACCTTC
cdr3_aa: CASTLSGQGNYGYTF

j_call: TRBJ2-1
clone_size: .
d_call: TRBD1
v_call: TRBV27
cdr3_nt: TGTGCCAGCAGTTTATACGGGACAGGGGTGTACAATGAGCAGTTCTTC
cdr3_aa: CASSLYGTGVYNEQFF

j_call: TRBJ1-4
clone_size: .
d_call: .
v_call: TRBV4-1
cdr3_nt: TGCGCCAGCAAAACGGGGGGGTACGACGAAAAACTGTTTTTT
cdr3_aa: CASKTGGYDEKLFF

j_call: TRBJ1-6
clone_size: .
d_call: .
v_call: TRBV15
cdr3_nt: TGTGCCACCAGCTCGGCAGGGGTAATCTCCTATAATTCACCCCTCCACTTT
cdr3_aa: CATSSAGVISYNSPLHF

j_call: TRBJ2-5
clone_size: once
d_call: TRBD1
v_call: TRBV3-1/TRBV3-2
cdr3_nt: TGTGCCAGCAGTTTACCGGGACAGGGTGTAGAGACCCAGTACTTC
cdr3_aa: CASSLPGQGVETQYF

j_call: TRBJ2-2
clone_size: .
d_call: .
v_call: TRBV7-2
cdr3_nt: TGTGCCAGCAGGCAGGGGCCCAACACCGGGGAGCTGTTTTTT
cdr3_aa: CASRQGPNTGELFF

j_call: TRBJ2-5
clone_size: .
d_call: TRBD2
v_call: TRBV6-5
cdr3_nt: TGTGCCAGCACCCGGACTAGCTGGGAAGAGACCCAGTACTTC
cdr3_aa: CASTRTSWEETQYF

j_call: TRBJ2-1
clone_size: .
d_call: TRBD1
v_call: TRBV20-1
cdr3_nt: TGCAGTGCCACCCCGGGACAGGAGCAGTTCTTC
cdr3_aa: CSATPGQEQFF

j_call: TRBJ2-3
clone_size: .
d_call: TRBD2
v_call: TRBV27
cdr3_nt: TGTGCCAGCATGGGGCTAGCGGTCTCAGATACGCAGTATTTT
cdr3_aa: CASMGLAVSDTQYF

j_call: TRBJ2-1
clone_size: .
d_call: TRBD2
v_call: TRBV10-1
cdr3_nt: TGCGCCAGCGGTATTACTAGCGGGGGTGACAATGAGCAGTTCTTC
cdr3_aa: CASGITSGGDNEQFF

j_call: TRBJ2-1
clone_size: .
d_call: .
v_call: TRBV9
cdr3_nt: TGTGCCAGCAGCCCGACTAGGGGCAATGAGCAGTTCTTC
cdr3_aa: CASSPTRGNEQFF

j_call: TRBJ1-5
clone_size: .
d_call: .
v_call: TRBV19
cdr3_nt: TGTGCCAGTAGTCGGACAGAATATCAGCCCCAGCATTTT
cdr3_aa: CASSRTEYQPQHF

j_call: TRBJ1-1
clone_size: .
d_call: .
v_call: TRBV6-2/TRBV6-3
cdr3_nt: TGTGCCAGCAGCCGGGGCACTACTCGCACTGAAGCTTTCTTT
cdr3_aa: CASSRGTTRTEAFF

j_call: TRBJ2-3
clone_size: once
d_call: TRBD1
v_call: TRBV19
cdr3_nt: TGTGCCAGTAGTATAGAGAAGGGGGCGGGCACAGATACGCAGTATTTT
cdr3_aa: CASSIEKGAGTDTQYF

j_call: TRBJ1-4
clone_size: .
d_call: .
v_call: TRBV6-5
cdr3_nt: TGTGCCAGCGGGATGGCAGGGGTTAATGAAAAACTGTTTTTT
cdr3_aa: CASGMAGVNEKLFF

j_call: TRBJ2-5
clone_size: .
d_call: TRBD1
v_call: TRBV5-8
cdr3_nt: TGTGCCAGCAGCCTATCGTGGCAGGGGGCTTCGGAGACCCAGTACTTC
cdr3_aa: CASSLSWQGASETQYF

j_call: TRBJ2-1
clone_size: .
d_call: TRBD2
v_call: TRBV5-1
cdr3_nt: TGCGCCAGCACCGGGGGGGCGTCCTACAATGAGCAGTTCTTC
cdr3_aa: CASTGGASYNEQFF

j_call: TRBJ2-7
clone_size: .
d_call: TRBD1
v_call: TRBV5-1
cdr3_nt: TGCGCCAGCAGCTTGCAGGTTTGGTTGCGGACAGGGGAATCCGAGCAGTACTTC
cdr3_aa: CASSLQVWLRTGESEQYF

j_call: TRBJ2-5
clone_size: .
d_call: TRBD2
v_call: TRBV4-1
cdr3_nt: TGCGCCAGCAGCCAAGATCGACGGGGGGGCCTGGAGACCCAGTACTTC
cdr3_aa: CASSQDRRGGLETQYF

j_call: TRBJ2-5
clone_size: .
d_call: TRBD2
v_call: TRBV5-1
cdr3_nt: TGCGCCAGCAGCCTAGGCGGGGGGGCCTGGGAGACCCAGTACTTC
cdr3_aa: CASSLGGGAWETQYF

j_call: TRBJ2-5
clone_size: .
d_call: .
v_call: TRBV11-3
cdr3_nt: TGTGCCAGCAGCCGGACAGAAAAGAGACAAGAGACCCAGTACTTC
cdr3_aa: CASSRTEKRQETQYF

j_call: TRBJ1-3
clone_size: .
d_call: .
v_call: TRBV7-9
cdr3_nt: TGTGCCAGCAGCTTAACGGGACACTCGAGCTCTGGAAACACCATATATTTT
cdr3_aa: CASSLTGHSSSGNTIYF

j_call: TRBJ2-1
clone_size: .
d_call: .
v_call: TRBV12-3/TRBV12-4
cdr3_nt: TGTGCCAGCAGTCCTGGCAACAGGGAGCAGTTCTTC
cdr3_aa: CASSPGNREQFF

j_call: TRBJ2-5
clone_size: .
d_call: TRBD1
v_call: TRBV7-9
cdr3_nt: TGTGCCAGCAGCCCGGGACAGCCTGGGGAGACCCAGTACTTC
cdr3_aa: CASSPGQPGETQYF

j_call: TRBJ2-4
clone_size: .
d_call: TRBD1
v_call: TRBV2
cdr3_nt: TGTGCCAGCAGTGCCCTACAGGGGGCGGGTGACATTCAGTACTTC
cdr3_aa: CASSALQGAGDIQYF

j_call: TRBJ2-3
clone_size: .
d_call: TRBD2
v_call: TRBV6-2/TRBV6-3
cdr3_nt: TGTGCCAGCAGTTACTCGAGAGCGGGACCAGATACGCAGTATTTT
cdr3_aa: CASSYSRAGPDTQYF

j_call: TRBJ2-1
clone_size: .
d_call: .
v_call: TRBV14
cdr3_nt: TGTGCCAGCAGCCAAGCGTTGGCAGGATACAATGAGCAGTTCTTC
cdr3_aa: CASSQALAGYNEQFF

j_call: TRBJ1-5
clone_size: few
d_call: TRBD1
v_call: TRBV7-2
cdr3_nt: TGTGCCAGCAGCACCCGACAGGGCTCCAATCAGCCCCAGCATTTT
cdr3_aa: CASSTRQGSNQPQHF

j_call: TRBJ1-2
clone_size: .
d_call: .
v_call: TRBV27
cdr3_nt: TGTGCCAGCAGTTTACTCGGCGGTAATTATGGCTACACCTTC
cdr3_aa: CASSLLGGNYGYTF

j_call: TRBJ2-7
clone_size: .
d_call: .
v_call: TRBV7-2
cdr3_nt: TGTGCCAGCAGCTCCCGAGGGCTAGGGCCCTACGAGCAGTACTTC
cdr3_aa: CASSSRGLGPYEQYF

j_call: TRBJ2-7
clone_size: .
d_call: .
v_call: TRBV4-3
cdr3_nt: TGCGCCAGCAGCCAAGACCTTTCCCGCGAGCAGTACTTC
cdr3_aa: CASSQDLSREQYF

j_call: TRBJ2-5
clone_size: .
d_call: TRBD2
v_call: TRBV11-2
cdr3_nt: TGTGCCAGCAGCTTAGTTGGTAGCGGGGGGACAGCCCAGTACTTC
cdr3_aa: CASSLVGSGGTAQYF

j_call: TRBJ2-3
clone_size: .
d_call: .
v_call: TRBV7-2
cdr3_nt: TGTGCCAGCAGCTTATCTTGGGGGGGCCCTGGAGATACGCAGTATTTT
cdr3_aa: CASSLSWGGPGDTQYF